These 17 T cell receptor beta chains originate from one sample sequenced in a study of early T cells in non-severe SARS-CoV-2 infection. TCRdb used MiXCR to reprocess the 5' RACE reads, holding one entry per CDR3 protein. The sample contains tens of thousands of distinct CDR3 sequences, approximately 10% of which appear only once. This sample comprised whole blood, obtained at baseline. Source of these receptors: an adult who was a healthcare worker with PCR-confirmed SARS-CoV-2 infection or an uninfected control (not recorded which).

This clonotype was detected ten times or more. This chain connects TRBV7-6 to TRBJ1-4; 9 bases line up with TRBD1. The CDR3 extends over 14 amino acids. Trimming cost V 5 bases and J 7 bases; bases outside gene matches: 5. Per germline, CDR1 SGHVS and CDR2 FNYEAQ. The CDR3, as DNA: TGTGCCAGCAGCGGCAGGACAGGGGTTGAAAAACTGTTTTTT. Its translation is CASSGRTGVEKLFF. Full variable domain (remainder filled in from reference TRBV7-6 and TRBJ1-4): GAGVSQSPRYKVTKRGQDVALRCDPISGHVSLYWYRQALGQGPEFLTYFNYEAQQDKSGLPNDRFSAERPEGSISTLTIQRTEQRDSAMYRCASSGRTGVEKLFFGSGTQLSVL.

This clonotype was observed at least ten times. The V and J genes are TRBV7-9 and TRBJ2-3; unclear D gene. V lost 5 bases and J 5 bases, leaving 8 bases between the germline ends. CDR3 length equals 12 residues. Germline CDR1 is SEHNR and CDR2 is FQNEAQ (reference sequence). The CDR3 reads CASSALGDTQYF. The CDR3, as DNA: TGTGCCAGCAGCGCGTTGGGAGATACGCAGTATTTT.

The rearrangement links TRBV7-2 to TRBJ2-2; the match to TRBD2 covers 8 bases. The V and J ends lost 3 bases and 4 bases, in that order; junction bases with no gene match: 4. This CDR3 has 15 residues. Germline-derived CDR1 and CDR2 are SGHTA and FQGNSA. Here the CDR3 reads CASSFAGGGTGELFF. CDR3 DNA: TGTGCCAGCAGCTTCGCGGGGGGAGGCACCGGGGAGCTGTTTTTT.

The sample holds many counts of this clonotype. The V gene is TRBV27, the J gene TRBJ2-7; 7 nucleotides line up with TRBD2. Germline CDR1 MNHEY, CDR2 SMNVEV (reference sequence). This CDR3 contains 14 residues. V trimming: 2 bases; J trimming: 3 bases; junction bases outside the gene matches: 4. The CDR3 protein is CASSLLADYYEQYF. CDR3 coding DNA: TGTGCCAGCAGTTTACTAGCGGATTACTACGAGCAGTACTTC.

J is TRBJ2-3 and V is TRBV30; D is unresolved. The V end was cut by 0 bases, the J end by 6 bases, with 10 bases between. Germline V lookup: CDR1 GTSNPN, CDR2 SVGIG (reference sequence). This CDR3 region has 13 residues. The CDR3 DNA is TGTGCCTGGAGTGTACGCCGCCAGGATACGCAGTATTTT. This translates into CAWSVRRQDTQYF.

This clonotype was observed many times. CDR3 region: CASSARTGIVTEAFF. The CDR3 bases are TGTGCCAGTAGTGCCAGAACAGGGATTGTCACTGAAGCTTTCTTT. The V call is TRBV19, the J call TRBJ1-1, with D perhaps matching TRBD1 (6 bases). CDR3 length equals 15 residues. V gave up 5 bases and J gave up 4 bases, with 17 bases separating them. Germline CDR1 LNHDA, CDR2 SQIVND (reference sequence).

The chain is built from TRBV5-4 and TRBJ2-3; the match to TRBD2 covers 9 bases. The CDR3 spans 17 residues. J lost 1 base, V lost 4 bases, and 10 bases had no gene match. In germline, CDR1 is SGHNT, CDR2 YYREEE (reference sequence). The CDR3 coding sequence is TGTGCCAGCAGCCCTCGACTAGCGGACCCTCGCACAGATACGCAGTATTTT. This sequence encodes CASSPRLADPRTDTQYF.

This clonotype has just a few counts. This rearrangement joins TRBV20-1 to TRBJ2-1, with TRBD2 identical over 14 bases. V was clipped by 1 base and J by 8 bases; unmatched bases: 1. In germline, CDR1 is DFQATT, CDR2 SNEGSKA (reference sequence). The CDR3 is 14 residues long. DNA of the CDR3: TGCAGTGCTAGAGGGACTAGCGGGAGGTATGAGCAGTTCTTC. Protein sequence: CSARGTSGRYEQFF.

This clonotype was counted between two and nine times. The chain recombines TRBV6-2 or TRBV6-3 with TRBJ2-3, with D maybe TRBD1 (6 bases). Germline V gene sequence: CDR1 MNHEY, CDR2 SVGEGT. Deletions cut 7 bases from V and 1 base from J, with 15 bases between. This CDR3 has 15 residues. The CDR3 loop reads CASTQHRTGTDTQYF. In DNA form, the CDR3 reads TGTGCCAGCACCCAACACCGGACAGGCACAGATACGCAGTATTTT.

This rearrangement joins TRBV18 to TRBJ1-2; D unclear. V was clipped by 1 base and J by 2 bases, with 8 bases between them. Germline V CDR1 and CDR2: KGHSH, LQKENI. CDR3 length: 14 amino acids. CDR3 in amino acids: CASSPRAGNYGYTF. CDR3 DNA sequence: TGTGCCAGCTCACCACGCGCAGGAAACTATGGCTACACCTTC.

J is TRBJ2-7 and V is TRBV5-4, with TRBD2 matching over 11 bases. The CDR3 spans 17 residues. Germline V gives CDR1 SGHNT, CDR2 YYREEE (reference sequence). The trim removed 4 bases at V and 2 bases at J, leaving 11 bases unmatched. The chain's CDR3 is CASSPPPLAGGAYEQYF. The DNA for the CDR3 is TGTGCCAGCAGCCCCCCCCCCCTAGCGGGAGGTGCCTACGAGCAGTACTTC. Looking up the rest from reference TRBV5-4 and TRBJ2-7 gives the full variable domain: ETGVTQSPTHLIKTRGQQVTLRCSSQSGHNTVSWYQQALGQGPQFIFQYYREEENGRGNFPPRFSGLQFPNYSSELNVNALELDDSALYLCASSPPPLAGGAYEQYFGPGTRLTVT.

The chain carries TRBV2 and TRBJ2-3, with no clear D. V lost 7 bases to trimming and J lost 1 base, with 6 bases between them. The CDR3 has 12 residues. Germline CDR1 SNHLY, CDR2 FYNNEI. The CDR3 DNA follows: TGTGCCAGCATCGAGGGCACAGATACGCAGTATTTT. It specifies CASIEGTDTQYF.

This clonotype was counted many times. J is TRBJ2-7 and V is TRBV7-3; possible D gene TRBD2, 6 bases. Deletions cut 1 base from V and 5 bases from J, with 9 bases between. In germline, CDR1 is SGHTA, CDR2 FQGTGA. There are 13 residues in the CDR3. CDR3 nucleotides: TGTGCCAGCAGCTTAATATCGGGGGACGAGCAGTACTTC. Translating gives CASSLISGDEQYF.

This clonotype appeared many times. The CDR3 sequence is CASSSNSRGNSPLHF. DNA of the CDR3: TGTGCCAGCAGCTCGAACTCCCGAGGGAATTCACCCCTCCACTTT. The rearrangement joins TRBV7-9 to TRBJ1-6, with D uncertain. The CDR3 covers 15 residues. Trimming took 4 bases from V and 7 from J, leaving 14 bases between them. CDR1 is SEHNR, CDR2 FQNEAQ, per germline (reference sequence).

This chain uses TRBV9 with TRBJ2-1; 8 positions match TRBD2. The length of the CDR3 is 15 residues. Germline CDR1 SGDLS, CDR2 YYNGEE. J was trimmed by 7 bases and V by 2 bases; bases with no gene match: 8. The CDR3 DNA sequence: TGTGCCAGCAGCGTTGAAGCGGGAGTGGGAAATGAGCAGTTCTTC. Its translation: CASSVEAGVGNEQFF.

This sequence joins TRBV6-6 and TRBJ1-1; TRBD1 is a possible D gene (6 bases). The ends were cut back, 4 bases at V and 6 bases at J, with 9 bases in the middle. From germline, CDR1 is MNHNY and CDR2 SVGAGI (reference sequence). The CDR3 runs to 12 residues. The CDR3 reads CASSFGTSEAFF. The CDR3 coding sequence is TGTGCCAGCAGTTTCGGGACATCTGAAGCTTTCTTT.

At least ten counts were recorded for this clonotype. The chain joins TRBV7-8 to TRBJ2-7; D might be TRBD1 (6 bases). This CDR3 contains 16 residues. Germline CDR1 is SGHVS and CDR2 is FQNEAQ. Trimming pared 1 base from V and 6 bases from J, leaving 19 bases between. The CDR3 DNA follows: TGTGCCAGCAGCTTAGGGGGGCTCCGGGGCCGGAGCGAGCAGTACTTC. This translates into CASSLGGLRGRSEQYF. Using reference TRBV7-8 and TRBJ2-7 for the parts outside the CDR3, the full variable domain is GAGVSQSPRYKVAKRGQDVALRCDPISGHVSLFWYQQALGQGPEFLTYFQNEAQLDKSGLPSDRFFAERPEGSVSTLKIQRTQQEDSAVYLCASSLGGLRGRSEQYFGPGTRLTVT.